The clone carrying this TCR beta chain showed up just once. Its specificity is unknown. This sample was taken from a study of a mutant IDH1 vaccine in newly diagnosed glioma. This CDR3 comprises 15 residues. Trimming took 6 bases from V and 6 from J; bases not matched to a gene: 7. Germline CDR1 is LGHNT and CDR2 is FRNRAP. As for time point: week 23, last vaccination. Each dose of the vaccine consisted of 300 ug of mutant IDH1 20-mer peptide, with topical imiquimod. The donors had new WHO grade 3 or 4 astrocytomas; these were IDH1-mutant and ATRX-lost. Sequencing used immunoSEQ multiplex PCR; TCRdb keeps in-frame clones, though not all of them. This table holds around 30,000 clones, over 80% found once.

This specimen was PBMCs, taken from a glioma patient whose treatment included an IDH1 peptide vaccine. J is TRBJ2-2 and V is TRBV12-5; TRBD2 matches 10 bases. This receptor was taken from a woman aged 18-29 years with glioma. CDR3 sequence (DNA): TGTGCTAGTGGCTCCACTAGCGGGACCCCCGGGGAGCTGTTTTTT. It translates to CASGSTSGTPGELFF.